Below, one TCR beta chain is given with its context. The data were obtained in a study of shared clonotypes between healthy human individuals. Clones were sequenced by immunoSEQ multiplex PCR, and TCRdb holds only the in-frame ones, with some missing. The table records some 1,100,000 clones, about 84% of them present only once. The CDR3 consists of 15 residues. Germline values: CDR1 SGHRS, CDR2 YFSETQ. Trimming at V came to 3 bases and at J to 2 bases, leaving 5 bases not matched to a gene. The rearrangement links TRBV5-1 to TRBJ2-1, with 7 bases that match TRBD1. Sequenced: memory CD4+ T cells from PBMCs. Subset denoted: CD45RA-negative fraction. The receptor's source is a young man in good health. Some clones in this sample may be carry-over from other donors' samples. CDR3 protein: CASSSGQYPYNEQFF. The DNA for the CDR3 is TGCGCCAGCAGCTCGGGACAGTACCCCTACAATGAGCAGTTCTTC.